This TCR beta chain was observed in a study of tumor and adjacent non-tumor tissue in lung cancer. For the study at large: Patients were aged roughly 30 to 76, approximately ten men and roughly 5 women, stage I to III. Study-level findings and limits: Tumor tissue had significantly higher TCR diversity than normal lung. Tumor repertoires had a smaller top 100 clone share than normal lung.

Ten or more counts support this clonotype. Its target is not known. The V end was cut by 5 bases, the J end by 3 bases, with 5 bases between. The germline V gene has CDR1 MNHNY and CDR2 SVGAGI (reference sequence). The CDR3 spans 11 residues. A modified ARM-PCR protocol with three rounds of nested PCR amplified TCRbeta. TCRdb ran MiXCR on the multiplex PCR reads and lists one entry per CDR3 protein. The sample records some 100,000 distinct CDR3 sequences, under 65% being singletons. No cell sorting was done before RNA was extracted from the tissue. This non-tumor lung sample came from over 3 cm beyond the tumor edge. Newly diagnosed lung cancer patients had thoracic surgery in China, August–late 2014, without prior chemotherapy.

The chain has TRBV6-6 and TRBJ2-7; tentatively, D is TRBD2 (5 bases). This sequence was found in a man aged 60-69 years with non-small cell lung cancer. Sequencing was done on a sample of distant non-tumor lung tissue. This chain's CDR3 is CASSEGYEQYF. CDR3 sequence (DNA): TGTGCCAGCAGTGAGGGCTACGAGCAGTACTTC.